This TCR beta chain was captured by sequencing in a study of blood T cells in healthy people across ages. Study overall: Per two T cells, template switching captured roughly one barcoded beta molecule. General study findings and limits: In older individuals, TCR beta diversity per million T cells was lower, falling roughly linearly with age. Nothing was known about donor CMV status, and this possibly confounded expanded clonotype changes.

Extractions gave at least 5.5 micrograms of total RNA per sample. Next came a second PCR, run for about 7 to 12 cycles, which used a sample-barcoded 5' primer along with a J-beta primer mix. TCRdb re-derived calls from the 5' RACE reads in MiXCR, one entry per CDR3 protein. This sample has about 1,400,000 distinct CDR3 sequences, with 42% found just once. This CDR3 region has 19 residues. This clonotype occurred once. Its antigen remains unknown. The rearrangement links TRBV21-1 to TRBJ2-1; the DNA was not used to check the table's D call, TRBD2. TRBV21-1 is a listed pseudogene. Sequenced input: blood. The receptor was derived from a woman younger than 35 in good health. CDR3 sequence: CASSKIEGIAVPSYNEQFF. Written as DNA, the CDR3 is TGTGCCAGCAGCAAAATAGAGGGGATAGCGGTACCCTCCTACAATGAGCAGTTCTTC.